This note documents a single TCR beta chain sequence. The antigen remains undetermined. This sample is drawn from a study of response to subunit inactivated influenza vaccine. Study outcomes and limitations: The authors offered the suggestion that each seasonal influenza vaccination recruits few new T cells.

Per the germline V gene, CDR1 is SGHKS and CDR2 is YYEKEE (reference sequence). CDR3 length equals 15 residues. Trimming shortened V by 0 bases and J by 1 base, and 10 bases separated the two germline ends. TCRdb redid the calling of the RT-PCR reads with MiXCR, one entry per CDR3 protein. The table lists around 160,000 distinct CDR3 sequences, roughly 11% of them singletons, with 12% in the top ten. The receptor was isolated from a man in his forties or fifties who received an inactivated influenza vaccine. J is TRBJ1-2 and V is TRBV5-5; tentative D call: TRBD1 (5 bases). This specimen was non-naive T cells sorted from PBMCs, taken about 6 weeks after vaccination. The chain's CDR3 is CASSLAGDSNYGYTF. CDR3 DNA sequence: TGTGCCAGCAGCTTGGCCGGAGACAGTAACTATGGCTACACCTTC.